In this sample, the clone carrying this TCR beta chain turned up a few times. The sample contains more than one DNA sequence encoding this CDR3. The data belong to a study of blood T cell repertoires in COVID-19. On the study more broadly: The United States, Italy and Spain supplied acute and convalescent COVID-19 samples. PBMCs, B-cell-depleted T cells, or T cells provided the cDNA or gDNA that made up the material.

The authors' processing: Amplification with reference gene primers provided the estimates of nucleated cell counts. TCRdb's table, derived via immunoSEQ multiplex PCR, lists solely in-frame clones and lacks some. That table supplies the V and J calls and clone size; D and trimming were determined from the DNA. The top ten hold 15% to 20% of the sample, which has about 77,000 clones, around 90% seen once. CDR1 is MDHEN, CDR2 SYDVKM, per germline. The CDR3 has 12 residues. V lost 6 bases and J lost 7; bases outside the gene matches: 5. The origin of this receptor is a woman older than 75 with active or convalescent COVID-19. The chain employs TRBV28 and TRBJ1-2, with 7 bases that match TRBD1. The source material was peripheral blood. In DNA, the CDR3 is TGTGCCAGCAGCCCCGACAGGGCTGGCTACACCTTC. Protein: CASSPDRAGYTF.